One and the same sample provided the 25 T cell receptor beta chains below, sequenced in a study of immune heterogeneity within non-small cell lung tumors (dated 2018 in TCRdb). Genomic DNA extracted from bulk tumor tissue served as TCR template, with about 0.65 ug gDNA amplified per sample. During surgery, several biopsies were collected from each primary tumor and placed as far from one another as possible within the tumor mass. Patients in the study cohort, which was described as untreated, were newly diagnosed NSCLC cases going through curative surgery. Instrument on record: HiSeq X Ten. The TCR beta CDR3 region was amplified with a multiplex PCR system whose first round ran for approximately 10 cycles using 32 V-gene forward primers and 13 J-gene reverse primers. The public reads were reprocessed in TCRdb via fastp at Q25 and MiXCR, keeping in-frame beta chains. Identical CDR3 protein sequences are pooled into one entry, listed with their most common genes and DNA. This sample lists more than 3,500 distinct CDR3 sequences; less than 30% were detected once. The ten biggest clones cover 9.5% to 15% of the sample.

The material sequenced was lung tumor tissue. The source is a man between 60 and 70 years old with non-small cell lung cancer.

The chain recombines TRBV29-1 with TRBJ2-7, with D perhaps matching TRBD2 (5 bases). The CDR3 loop spans 11 amino acids. The germline V and J ends were trimmed by 6 bases and 7 bases, with 13 bases remaining between them. The V gene's germline CDR1 is SQVTM and CDR2 ANQGSEA. The CDR3 bases are TGCAGCGTGGGTGAGGGTATGGAGCAGTACTTC. Its protein is CSVGEGMEQYF.

By its share, this clonotype is medium-sized. CDR3 bases: TGCGCCAGCAGCTTGTCGCAGGGACGTTTGAACACTGAAGCTTTCTTT. Residues: CASSLSQGRLNTEAFF. This rearrangement joins TRBV5-1 to TRBJ1-1, with a tentative D call TRBD1 (5 bases). CDR3 length equals 16 residues. Trimming took off 1 base at V and 0 bases at J, with 13 bases between the two ends. From germline, CDR1 is SGHRS and CDR2 YFSETQ.

By proportion, this clonotype is medium-sized. This chain joins TRBV28 and TRBJ1-1, with a tentative D call TRBD1 (5 bases). There are 14 residues in the CDR3. Germline-derived CDR1 and CDR2 are MDHEN and SYDVKM. Trimming pared 6 bases from V and 0 bases from J, leaving 11 bases between. The CDR3 DNA follows: TGTGCCAGCAGCCGAGGGGTGTTGAACACTGAAGCTTTCTTT. Protein sequence: CASSRGVLNTEAFF.

This clonotype was recorded a few times. The CDR3 nucleotides are TGTGCCAGCAGTGGACTAGCGCAAGGCACAGATACGCAGTATTTT. It codes for CASSGLAQGTDTQYF. V usage is TRBV6-1 and J usage is TRBJ2-3, with 8 bases fitting TRBD2. CDR3 length: 15 residues. V lost 4 bases and J lost 1; bases outside the gene matches: 4. CDR1 is MNHNS, CDR2 SASEGT, per germline.

Relative to its sample, this clonotype is medium-sized. V and J are TRBV5-8 and TRBJ2-7, with a possible D match to TRBD1 (5 bases). This CDR3 comprises 13 residues. Trimming cost V 6 bases and J 0 bases, with 10 bases left between them. Germline assignment: CDR1 SGHTS and CDR2 YDEGEE. CDR3: CASIGHLSYEQYF. Written as DNA, the CDR3 is TGTGCCAGCATCGGACACCTCTCCTACGAGCAGTACTTC.

The gene calls are TRBV6-1 and TRBJ1-1; no firm D call. Trimming removed 4 bases from V and 4 bases from J, with 10 bases in between. The CDR3 is made up of 13 amino acids. Germline CDR1 is MNHNS and CDR2 is SASEGT. CDR3 region: CASSVWSRTEAFF. The CDR3 DNA follows: TGTGCCAGCAGTGTTTGGTCCCGCACTGAAGCTTTCTTT.

This clonotype was detected only a few times. This chain links TRBV29-1 with TRBJ1-2; D might be TRBD1 (5 bases). V was shortened by 7 bases and J by 1 base, with 10 bases between the two germline ends. This CDR3 has 12 residues. The germline V gene has CDR1 SQVTM and CDR2 ANQGSEA. CDR3 nucleotides: TGCAGCGCCGGGACTAGTAACTATGGCTACACCTTC. It codes for CSAGTSNYGYTF.

By sample fraction, this clonotype is medium-sized. This sequence joins TRBV27 and TRBJ2-2, with TRBD1 identical over 7 bases. CDR1 and CDR2 (germline): MNHEY, SMNVEV (reference sequence). The CDR3 is 16 amino acids. V shed 3 bases, J shed 0 bases, and the junction held 4 bases outside the gene matches. This CDR3 reads CASSFYGTANTGELFF. CDR3 sequence (DNA): TGTGCCAGCAGTTTCTATGGGACAGCGAACACCGGGGAGCTGTTTTTT.

Only one count was recorded for this clonotype. The chain combines TRBV20-1 with TRBJ1-2; 7 bases are shared with TRBD1. Trimming cost V 6 bases and J 4 bases; bases outside gene matches: 5. Germline V gives CDR1 DFQATT, CDR2 SNEGSKA (reference sequence). The length of the CDR3 is 12 residues. The CDR3 region is CSADRAGYGYTF. The DNA of the CDR3 is TGCAGTGCAGACAGGGCAGGCTATGGCTACACCTTC.

This chain connects TRBV7-9 to TRBJ2-3; D not certain. In germline, CDR1 is SEHNR, CDR2 FQNEAQ (reference sequence). This CDR3 has 14 residues. V was clipped by 5 bases and J by 0 bases, with 9 bases between them. The chain's CDR3 is CASSPQISTDTQYF. The CDR3 region has the DNA TGTGCCAGCAGCCCGCAGATTAGCACAGATACGCAGTATTTT.

About this clonotype itself: A much larger clone is a single base away; this may be a read error. This sequence joins TRBV4-1 and TRBJ2-7, with D hard to call. V was trimmed by 1 base and J by 3 bases, leaving 13 bases between them. CDR1 is MGHRA and CDR2 is YSYEKL in the germline V gene. The CDR3 consists of 15 residues. This CDR3 is CASSQVQGKGYEQYF. The CDR3 coding sequence is TGCGCCAGCAGCCAAGTACAAGGGAAGGGCTACGAGCAGTACTTC.

This chain links TRBV20-1 with TRBJ2-5; 11 bases match TRBD2. This CDR3 region has 14 residues. The J segment lost 13 bases and the V segment lost 5 bases, leaving 15 bases of the junction unmatched. Germline CDR1 DFQATT, CDR2 SNEGSKA (reference sequence). DNA for the CDR3: TGCAGTGCTGGATCCGGGACTAGCGGTCCCTTTGGGTACTTC. The encoded protein is CSAGSGTSGPFGYF.

The chain joins TRBV4-2 to TRBJ2-1; 7 bases map to TRBD2. Losses at the gene ends were 0 bases for V and 15 bases for J; bases not matched to a gene: 11. Germline CDR1 reads LGHNA; CDR2 reads YNFKEQ. This CDR3 has 14 residues. The CDR3 is CASSQEILAKVSFF. In nucleotides, the CDR3 is TGTGCCAGCAGCCAAGAAATACTAGCGAAGGTGTCGTTCTTC.

Notes on this clonotype: One end of the junction does not line up with germline, which may come from a read error. The V call is TRBV4-1, the J call TRBJ2-1, with 14 bases that match TRBD2. The germline gives CDR1 MGHRA, CDR2 YSYEKL. This CDR3 is 17 amino acids long. This chain's CDR3 is CASNQAGLAGARNEQFF. The CDR3 DNA reads as TGCGCCAGCAACCAAGCGGGACTAGCGGGGGCTAGGAATGAGCAGTTCTTC.

This clonotype has a handful of counts. The chain uses TRBV7-3 and TRBJ2-1; 9 nucleotides agree with TRBD2. The J call is in doubt because the DNA end fits TRBJ2-5 better. The CDR3 consists of 15 residues. The V gene's germline CDR1 is SGHTA and CDR2 FQGTGA. The CDR3 DNA is TGTGCCAGCAGCCCAAATAGCGGGAGATTAGAGACCCAGTACTTC. This sequence encodes CASSPNSGRLETQYF.

Within the sample, this clonotype is medium-sized (0.01 to 0.1%). The V call is TRBV20-1, the J call TRBJ2-2, with TRBD2 identical over 8 bases. V shed 0 bases, J shed 5 bases, and the junction held 5 bases outside the gene matches. The length of the CDR3 is 15 residues. The germline V gene encodes CDR1 DFQATT and CDR2 SNEGSKA (reference sequence). The CDR3 region has the DNA TGCAGTGCTAGAGATTGGGCTAGCGGGACCGGGGAGCTGTTTTTT. Protein product: CSARDWASGTGELFF.

This clonotype was recorded a few times. The chain links TRBV4-1 to TRBJ1-2, with D unresolved. Germline CDR1 and CDR2: MGHRA and YSYEKL. This CDR3 contains 13 residues. Trimming shortened V by 1 base and J by 6 bases, and 9 bases separated the two germline ends. CDR3 DNA sequence: TGCGCCAGCAGCCAAGCCCGGGGAAATGGCTACACCTTC. Its protein is CASSQARGNGYTF.

V gene TRBV30 combines with J gene TRBJ1-6; perhaps TRBD1 as D (5 bases). Germline loops: CDR1 GTSNPN, CDR2 SVGIG (reference sequence). The CDR3 contains 13 residues. Trimming shortened V by 5 bases and J by 8 bases, and 13 bases separated the two germline ends. The CDR3 region is CAWGAQQDSPLHF. CDR3 in DNA: TGTGCCTGGGGTGCACAACAGGATTCACCCCTCCACTTT. The variable domain in full, completed from reference TRBV30 and TRBJ1-6, reads SQTIHQWPATLVQPVGSPLSLECTVEGTSNPNLYWYRQAAGRGLQLLFYSVGIGQISSEVPQNLSASRPQDRQFILSSKKLLLSDSGFYLCAWGAQQDSPLHFGNGTRLTVT.

By share of the sample, this clonotype is medium-sized. V usage is TRBV19 and J usage is TRBJ1-6, with TRBD1 matching over 7 bases. The V and J ends lost 4 bases and 6 bases, in that order; junction bases with no gene match: 3. The CDR3 extends over 14 amino acids. Germline loops: CDR1 LNHDA, CDR2 SQIVND (reference sequence). CDR3 residues: CASSTGQPNSPLHF. The CDR3 DNA reads TGTGCCAGTAGTACGGGACAGCCTAATTCACCCCTCCACTTT. Full variable domain (missing parts from reference TRBV19 and TRBJ1-6): DGGITQSPKYLFRKEGQNVTLSCEQNLNHDAMYWYRQDPGQGLRLIYYSQIVNDFQKGDIAEGYSVSREKKESFPLTVTSAQKNPTAFYLCASSTGQPNSPLHFGNGTRLTVT.

The DNA for the CDR3 is TGTGCCAGCAGCTTGAAGCGAGAGGGGTACGAGCAGTACTTC. Amino acid sequence: CASSLKREGYEQYF. The V and J genes are TRBV7-6 and TRBJ2-7; either TRBD1 or TRBD2 may supply D (5 bases each). Looked up from germline, CDR1 is SGHVS and CDR2 is FNYEAQ. The CDR3 length is 14 residues. V was trimmed by 3 bases and J by 4 bases, leaving 13 bases between them.

Only a few counts were recorded for this clonotype. The chain recombines TRBV30 with TRBJ2-4, with 7 bases aligning to TRBD1. V dropped 2 bases and J dropped 3; count of bases not matched to a gene: 7. Germline V gives CDR1 GTSNPN, CDR2 SVGIG (reference sequence). This CDR3 is built from 15 residues. CDR3 region: CAWSSGQRGKNIQYF. The DNA for the CDR3 is TGTGCCTGGAGTTCGGGACAGCGAGGCAAAAACATTCAGTACTTC. The full variable domain, in which reference TRBV30 and TRBJ2-4 provide the parts outside the CDR3, is SQTIHQWPATLVQPVGSPLSLECTVEGTSNPNLYWYRQAAGRGLQLLFYSVGIGQISSEVPQNLSASRPQDRQFILSSKKLLLSDSGFYLCAWSSGQRGKNIQYFGAGTRLSVL.

This clonotype was seen more than once but under ten times. The J gene is TRBJ2-7, the V gene TRBV15; D remains ambiguous. Per the germline V gene, CDR1 is LNHNV and CDR2 is YYDKDF (reference sequence). V lost 1 base and J 6 bases, leaving 19 bases between the germline ends. The CDR3 length is 16 residues. The CDR3 spells CATSRVRVPAAGEQYF. The CDR3, as DNA: TGTGCCACCAGCAGAGTCCGGGTCCCTGCGGCTGGCGAGCAGTACTTC.

The J gene is TRBJ2-1, the V gene TRBV19; TRBD2 is a possible D gene (5 bases). Per the germline V gene, CDR1 is LNHDA and CDR2 is SQIVND (reference sequence). CDR3 length: 14 amino acids. CDR3: CVAAANRDSREQFF. CDR3 sequence (DNA): TGTGTCGCCGCCGCGAACCGGGATAGTAGAGAGCAGTTCTTC.

The J gene is TRBJ1-1, the V gene TRBV10-3, with TRBD1 matching over 8 bases. V was clipped by 5 bases and J by 3 bases; unmatched bases: 2. Per the germline V gene, CDR1 is ENHRY and CDR2 is SYGVKD. This CDR3 has 13 amino acids. The CDR3 loop reads CAISSDRDTEAFF. CDR3 sequence (DNA): TGTGCCATCAGTTCGGACAGGGACACTGAAGCTTTCTTT.

This clonotype occurred a few times. This chain links TRBV20-1 with TRBJ1-2; 8 positions agree with TRBD1. Per the germline V gene, CDR1 is DFQATT and CDR2 is SNEGSKA (reference sequence). After removal of 6 bases from V and 7 bases from J, the junction contained 1 base not matched to a gene. The CDR3 totals 10 residues. CDR3 in amino acids: CSADRVGYTF. CDR3 nucleotide sequence: TGCAGTGCGGACAGGGTTGGCTACACCTTC.